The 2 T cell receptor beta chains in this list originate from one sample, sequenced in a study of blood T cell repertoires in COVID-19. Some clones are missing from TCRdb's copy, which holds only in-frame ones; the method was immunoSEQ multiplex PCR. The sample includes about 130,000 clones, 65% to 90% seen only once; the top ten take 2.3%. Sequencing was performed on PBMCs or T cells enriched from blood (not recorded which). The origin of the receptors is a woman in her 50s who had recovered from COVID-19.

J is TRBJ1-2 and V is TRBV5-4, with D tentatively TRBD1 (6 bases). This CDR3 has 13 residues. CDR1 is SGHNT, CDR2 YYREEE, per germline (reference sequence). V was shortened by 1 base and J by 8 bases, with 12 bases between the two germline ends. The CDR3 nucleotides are TGTGCCAGCAGCTTGACTGGGACACGAGGCTACACCTTC. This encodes CASSLTGTRGYTF. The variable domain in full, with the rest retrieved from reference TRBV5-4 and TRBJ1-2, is ETGVTQSPTHLIKTRGQQVTLRCSSQSGHNTVSWYQQALGQGPQFIFQYYREEENGRGNFPPRFSGLQFPNYSSELNVNALELDDSALYLCASSLTGTRGYTFGSGTRLTVV.

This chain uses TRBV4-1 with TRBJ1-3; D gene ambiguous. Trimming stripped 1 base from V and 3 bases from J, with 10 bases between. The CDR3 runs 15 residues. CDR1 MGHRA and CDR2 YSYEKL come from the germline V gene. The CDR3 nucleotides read TGCGCCAGCAGCCAAGCTACGCTTCGTGGAAACACCATATATTTT. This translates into CASSQATLRGNTIYF.